Shown below are 18 T cell receptor beta chains from a single sample sequenced in a study of T-cell memory formation after mild COVID-19. TCRdb analysed the 5' RACE reads with MiXCR anew, one entry per CDR3 protein. The sample lists about 350,000 distinct CDR3 sequences; 20% to 25% were seen once. Sequencing was carried out using PBMCs or a T cell subset sorted from them (not recorded which). The source of these receptors is a man aged 18 to 29 who had mild COVID-19 (a few samples of this study predate the infection). Cell type and time point are not known.

This clonotype was counted a few times. The chain links TRBV11-2 to TRBJ2-3; a weak D match, TRBD2 (6 bases). V dropped 2 bases and J dropped 2 bases, with 17 bases sitting between them. This CDR3 spans 17 amino acids. Germline V lookup: CDR1 SGHAT, CDR2 FQNNGV. CDR3 bases: TGTGCCAGCAGCTTATTTGGAGGGGCAGGGATCACAGATACGCAGTATTTT. Amino acids: CASSLFGGAGITDTQYF.

V and J are TRBV7-8 and TRBJ2-7, with TRBD1 as a possible D gene (5 bases). Trimming left V 7 bases short and J 2 bases short, with 15 bases between. The CDR3 spans 14 residues. CDR1 and CDR2 (germline): SGHVS, FQNEAQ. The CDR3 region is CASTSQAYTYEQYF. CDR3 bases: TGTGCCAGCACCTCACAGGCTTATACCTACGAGCAGTACTTC.

This sequence joins TRBV7-2 and TRBJ2-5, with D unresolved. Germline lookup yields CDR1 SGHTA and CDR2 FQGNSA. V lost 5 bases and J lost 13, with 17 bases in between. The CDR3 has 12 amino acids. The CDR3 DNA reads as TGTGCCAGCAGCCAAGCTTCTAGGGATCCGTACTTC. It specifies CASSQASRDPYF. Complete variable domain (other parts from reference TRBV7-2 and TRBJ2-5): GAGVSQSPSNKVTEKGKDVELRCDPISGHTALYWYRQSLGQGLEFLIYFQGNSAPDKSGLPSDRFSAERTGGSVSTLTIQRTQQEDSAVYLCASSQASRDPYFGPGTRLLVL.

In this sample, this clonotype turned up many times. V and J are TRBV7-2 and TRBJ2-3, with TRBD1 identical over 8 bases. Germline V lookup: CDR1 SGHTA, CDR2 FQGNSA. This CDR3 has 14 residues. V lost 3 bases to trimming and J lost 1 base; unmatched junction nucleotides: 0. The CDR3 DNA reads TGTGCCAGCAGCTTGGACAGGGGCACAGATACGCAGTATTTT. Translating it yields CASSLDRGTDTQYF.

This clonotype came up a few times. This chain uses TRBV11-2 with TRBJ1-1; D remains ambiguous. V was cut by 0 bases and J by 5 bases, with 7 bases left in between. In germline, CDR1 is SGHAT, CDR2 FQNNGV. CDR3 length equals 13 residues. In nucleotides, the CDR3 is TGTGCCAGCAGCTTAGACTCGGGGACTGAAGCTTTCTTT. Amino acid sequence: CASSLDSGTEAFF.

In this sample, this clonotype turned up a few times. The CDR3 is CASSSFTGTEAFF. The CDR3 nucleotides are TGTGCCAGCAGCTCCTTCACAGGGACTGAAGCTTTCTTT. The J gene is TRBJ1-1, the V gene TRBV7-3; tentative D call: TRBD1 (6 bases). Looked up from germline, CDR1 is SGHTA and CDR2 is FQGTGA. The CDR3 is made up of 13 amino acids. V was trimmed by 4 bases and J by 5 bases, leaving 11 bases between them. The full variable domain, its missing parts supplied by reference TRBV7-3 and TRBJ1-1, is GAGVSQTPSNKVTEKGKYVELRCDPISGHTALYWYRQSLGQGPEFLIYFQGTGAADDSGLPNDRFFAVRPEGSVSTLKIQRTERGDSAVYLCASSSFTGTEAFFGQGTRLTVV.

The chain joins TRBV18 to TRBJ1-5, with D perhaps TRBD1 (6 bases). V lost 1 base, J lost 6 bases, and 16 bases lay in between. Germline assignment: CDR1 KGHSH and CDR2 LQKENI. There are 16 residues in the CDR3. The CDR3 DNA sequence: TGTGCCAGCTCACCACTGGCGCAGGGGAGAAGTCAGCCCCAGCATTTT. Its translation: CASSPLAQGRSQPQHF.

V and J are TRBV4-2 and TRBJ2-2; 8 bases match TRBD2. J lost 7 bases, V lost 0 bases, and 13 bases had no gene match. This CDR3 is built from 18 residues. From germline, CDR1 is LGHNA and CDR2 YNFKEQ. The chain's CDR3 is CASSQERSSGGLVGELFF. The CDR3 DNA follows: TGTGCCAGCAGCCAAGAACGATCCAGCGGGGGACTCGTCGGGGAGCTGTTTTTT.

This clonotype has just a few counts. The chain links TRBV18 to TRBJ1-5; TRBD1 aligns across 7 bases. This CDR3 is 14 amino acids long. CDR1 is KGHSH, CDR2 LQKENI, per germline. V shed 2 bases, J shed 6 bases, and the junction held 4 bases outside the gene matches. The CDR3 region has the DNA TGTGCCAGCTCACCAATCAGGGGGATTCAGCCCCAGCATTTT. Translating gives CASSPIRGIQPQHF.

This clonotype has only a few counts. The chain links TRBV5-1 to TRBJ2-2, with TRBD1 as a possible D gene (6 bases). CDR1 is SGHRS, CDR2 YFSETQ, per germline. Trimming took 2 bases from V and 5 from J, leaving 10 bases between them. This CDR3 has 14 residues. CDR3 region: CASSLGTQTGELFF. In DNA, the CDR3 is TGCGCCAGCAGCTTAGGGACACAGACCGGGGAGCTGTTTTTT.

This clonotype occurred a few times. This chain joins TRBV9 and TRBJ1-3, with D possibly being TRBD1 (5 bases). The CDR3 length is 14 residues. Germline V gene data show CDR1 as SGDLS and CDR2 as YYNGEE. V lost 2 bases and J 3 bases, leaving 9 bases between the germline ends. The DNA for the CDR3 is TGTGCCAGCAGCGTTCAGGGTTATGGAAACACCATATATTTT. As protein: CASSVQGYGNTIYF.

The chain is built from TRBV23-1 and TRBJ1-5; 10 bases fit TRBD1. TRBV23-1 is an open reading frame, and its role is uncertain. This CDR3 region has 16 residues. The V and J ends lost 4 bases and 1 base, in that order; junction bases with no gene match: 4. CDR3 residues: CASSRPDRGSNQPQHF. The CDR3 nucleotides are TGCGCCAGCAGTCGGCCGGACAGGGGGAGCAATCAGCCCCAGCATTTT.

The chain couples TRBV20-1 to TRBJ1-5; TRBD1 might be the D (6 bases). The CDR3 runs 17 residues. V lost 0 bases to trimming and J lost 7 bases, with 22 bases between them. CDR1 is DFQATT and CDR2 is SNEGSKA in the germline V gene (reference sequence). CDR3 residues: CSARDFGGGKMNQPQHF. The CDR3 DNA reads as TGCAGTGCTAGAGATTTTGGAGGGGGGAAGATGAACCAGCCCCAGCATTTT.

V usage is TRBV5-5 and J usage is TRBJ2-7, with 12 bases that match TRBD1. V lost 4 bases and J lost 7; bases outside the gene matches: 9. Germline CDR1 reads SGHKS; CDR2 reads YYEKEE (reference sequence). The length of the CDR3 is 15 residues. CDR3 region: CASSPSGQGAREQYF. The CDR3 coding sequence is TGTGCCAGCAGCCCGTCGGGACAGGGGGCGCGAGAGCAGTACTTC.

In its sample, this clonotype was seen a few times. The chain combines TRBV4-1 with TRBJ2-4; D might be TRBD1 (6 bases). The CDR3 totals 15 residues. V was pared by 4 bases and J by 0 bases, with 10 bases between. Germline V gene sequence: CDR1 MGHRA, CDR2 YSYEKL. CDR3 sequence reads: CASSRRQVAKNIQYF. DNA for the CDR3: TGCGCCAGCAGCCGCCGACAGGTAGCCAAAAACATTCAGTACTTC.

This clonotype was counted ten times or more. The chain joins TRBV25-1 to TRBJ2-4; D is perhaps TRBD2 (5 bases). Trimming removed 3 bases from V and 11 bases from J, with 8 bases in between. From germline, CDR1 is MGHDK and CDR2 SYGVNS. The CDR3 length is 11 residues. The CDR3 nucleotides read TGTGCCAGCAGTGACGGGGAATTTCAGTACTTC. Protein product: CASSDGEFQYF.

This clonotype was seen a few times. This rearrangement joins TRBV5-1 to TRBJ2-1, with a weak D call TRBD2 (7 bases). Trimming pared 4 bases from V and 8 bases from J, leaving 16 bases between. The CDR3 is made up of 14 amino acids. From germline, CDR1 is SGHRS and CDR2 YFSETQ. The CDR3 loop reads CASSPLGGGDEQFF. In DNA, the CDR3 is TGCGCCAGCAGCCCCCTGGGGGGGGGCGATGAGCAGTTCTTC.

The genes are TRBV4-3 and TRBJ2-1, with TRBD1 as a possible D gene (6 bases). Germline loops: CDR1 LGHNA, CDR2 YSLEER. The CDR3 runs to 14 residues. The ends were cut back, 2 bases at V and 8 bases at J, with 13 bases in the middle. CDR3 region: CASSQTMGAHEQFF. The CDR3 DNA follows: TGCGCCAGCAGCCAAACGATGGGGGCGCATGAGCAGTTCTTC.